This TCR beta chain came from a study of T-cell memory formation after mild COVID-19. Study in general: For the most part, TCR clusters were specific to one donor. Findings and caveats of the study: CD4+ contracting clones lay mainly in CM and EM, CD8+ ones in EMRA.

CDR1 and CDR2 from the germline V gene are KGHDR and SFDVKD. This CDR3 contains 13 residues. This clonotype was counted many times. What it recognizes is unknown. The junction does not match germline at one end; this may be a read error. Employing constant-segment primers, 5'RACE generated TCR alpha and TCR beta cDNA libraries bearing sample barcodes and UMIs. TCRdb reprocessed the 5' RACE reads with MiXCR, giving one entry per CDR3 protein. The profile shows about 600,000 distinct CDR3 sequences, about 20% of them singletons. The sequenced material came from PBMCs or a T cell subset sorted from them (not recorded which). This receptor was taken from an adult woman who had mild COVID-19 (a few samples of this study predate the infection). Cell type and time point are not known. The rearrangement links TRBV24-1 to TRBJ2-3, with D perhaps assigned TRBD1 or TRBD2 (5 bases each). CDR3 protein: CASSGGATDTQYF. As DNA, the CDR3 is TGTGCCAGCAGTGGGGGTGCCACAGATACGCAGTATTTT.